The 26 T cell receptor beta chains presented below share a single source sample, sequenced in a study of blood T cell repertoires in COVID-19 (dated by TCRdb to about 2020). Libraries were built with the immunoSEQ multiplex PCR assay. TCRdb took over this immuneACCESS table, retaining in-frame rearrangements with V and J assigned. Such tables are incomplete; in checked studies, under half of the missing clones stem from an unresolved V gene, and the remainder is unexplained. This sample is represented by about 260,000 clones; around nine tenths of them were singletons. The ten largest clones represent roughly 8% of the sample. The specimen sequenced was peripheral blood. These receptor sequences come from a man aged 40-49 years with active or convalescent COVID-19.

The rearrangement uses TRBV4-1 and TRBJ2-7; D perhaps matches TRBD2 (5 bases). The CDR3 length is 13 residues. V gave up 4 bases and J gave up 4 bases, with 11 bases separating them. Germline CDR1 reads MGHRA; CDR2 reads YSYEKL. The CDR3 reads CASSPRTDYEQYF. CDR3 DNA: TGCGCCAGCAGCCCGCGGACTGATTACGAGCAGTACTTC.

This chain connects TRBV4-2 to TRBJ2-3; TRBD2 matches 12 bases. V was pared by 1 base and J by 2 bases, with 7 bases of the junction left unmatched. Per the germline V gene, CDR1 is LGHNA and CDR2 is YNFKEQ. The length of the CDR3 is 18 residues. The CDR3 sequence is CASSQVSSGGGPTDTQYF. CDR3 sequence (DNA): TGTGCCAGCAGCCAAGTATCTAGCGGGGGGGGTCCCACAGATACGCAGTATTTT.

The V and J genes are TRBV5-6 and TRBJ2-5; D might be TRBD1 (5 bases). CDR3 length: 15 amino acids. In germline, CDR1 is SGHDT, CDR2 YYEEEE. The V end lost 1 base, the J end lost 4 bases, and 14 bases lay between the germline ends. The CDR3 coding sequence is TGTGCCAGCAGCTTGCCCCCCCTAAGGGGAGAGACCCAGTACTTC. This sequence encodes CASSLPPLRGETQYF.

The chain uses TRBV30 and TRBJ2-1, with 8 bases that match TRBD2. This CDR3 is 14 amino acids long. Losses at the gene ends were 2 bases for V and 4 bases for J; bases not matched to a gene: 4. Germline V gene lookup returns CDR1 GTSNPN and CDR2 SVGIG (reference sequence). The CDR3 nucleotides read TGTGCCTGGAGTAGGTCTAGCGGGTACAATGAGCAGTTCTTC. Translated: CAWSRSSGYNEQFF.

The V gene is TRBV30, the J gene TRBJ2-7; D is possibly TRBD2 (5 bases). The V end lost 0 bases, the J end lost 2 bases, and 11 bases lay between the germline ends. Germline V gene lookup returns CDR1 GTSNPN and CDR2 SVGIG (reference sequence). CDR3 length equals 14 residues. The CDR3 loop is CAWSVLGEPYEQYF. CDR3 bases: TGTGCCTGGAGTGTACTTGGGGAGCCCTACGAGCAGTACTTC.

This CDR3 reads CASSQRLAGRPGELFF. CDR3 bases: TGTGCCAGCAGCCAAAGGCTAGCGGGGCGTCCCGGGGAGCTGTTTTTT. The chain recombines TRBV14 with TRBJ2-2; 9 nucleotides match TRBD2. The trim removed 2 bases at V and 6 bases at J, leaving 7 bases unmatched. The CDR3 sequence is 16 residues long. Per the germline V gene, CDR1 is SGHDN and CDR2 is FVKESK. Full variable domain (rest looked up from reference TRBV14 and TRBJ2-2): EAGVTQFPSHSVIEKGQTVTLRCDPISGHDNLYWYRRVMGKEIKFLLHFVKESKQDESGMPNNRFLAERTGGTYSTLKVQPAELEDSGVYFCASSQRLAGRPGELFFGEGSRLTVL.

This rearrangement joins TRBV29-1 to TRBJ1-5; tentatively, D is TRBD1 (6 bases). CDR1 and CDR2 from the germline V gene are SQVTM and ANQGSEA. CDR3 length: 12 amino acids. The V end lost 6 bases, the J end lost 6 bases, and 12 bases lay between the germline ends. The chain's CDR3 is CSVGGGSQPQHF. CDR3 bases: TGCAGCGTCGGGGGCGGGAGTCAGCCCCAGCATTTT. Complete variable domain (other parts from reference TRBV29-1 and TRBJ1-5): SAVISQKPSRDICQRGTSLTIQCQVDSQVTMMFWYRQQPGQSLTLIATANQGSEATYESGFVIDKFPISRPNLTFSTLTVSNMSPEDSSIYLCSVGGGSQPQHFGDGTRLSIL.

The V call is TRBV12-5, the J call TRBJ2-7; weak D call: TRBD1 (5 bases). The CDR3 extends over 16 amino acids. V was clipped by 0 bases and J by 7 bases, with 19 bases between them. Germline assignment: CDR1 LGHNT and CDR2 FRNRAP. DNA of the CDR3: TGTGCTAGTGGTTTGGTACGTACAGGAAGCCCTCAAGAGCAGTACTTC. It yields the protein CASGLVRTGSPQEQYF.

This chain uses TRBV11-1 with TRBJ1-1; D is possibly TRBD1 (5 bases). Trimming left V 4 bases short and J 8 bases short, with 17 bases between. CDR3 length: 14 amino acids. The germline CDR1 and CDR2 sequences are SGHAT and FQDESV (reference sequence). The CDR3 DNA is TGTGCCAGCAGCTCCTCGTTCCGGCAGGGCGAAGCTTTCTTT. Protein product: CASSSSFRQGEAFF. Supplemented by reference TRBV11-1 and TRBJ1-1, the full variable domain reads EAEVAQSPRYKITEKSQAVAFWCDPISGHATLYWYRQILGQGPELLVQFQDESVVDDSQLPKDRFSAERLKGVDSTLKIQPAELGDSAMYLCASSSSFRQGEAFFGQGTRLTVV.

The chain recombines TRBV5-8 with TRBJ2-7; D remains ambiguous. Germline V gene sequence: CDR1 SGHTS, CDR2 YDEGEE. This CDR3 is 13 amino acids long. Trimming removed 1 base from V and 3 bases from J, with 8 bases in between. CDR3 loop: CASSLNSFYEQYF. CDR3 nucleotide sequence: TGTGCCAGCAGCTTGAATAGCTTCTACGAGCAGTACTTC.

This rearrangement joins TRBV12-3 or TRBV12-4 to TRBJ2-2; D gene uncertain. Between the trimmed V and J ends, which lost 3 bases and 9 bases, there was a span of 11 bases. The CDR3 sequence is 13 residues long. The CDR3 loop reads CASSFTWARELFF. Here the CDR3 DNA reads TGTGCCAGCAGTTTTACCTGGGCCCGGGAGCTGTTTTTT.

The rearrangement links TRBV3-1 (or the pseudogene TRBV3-2) to TRBJ1-1; the D is unclear. The V end was cut by 3 bases, the J end by 5 bases, with 19 bases between. CDR1 is LGHDT and CDR2 is YNNKEL in the germline V gene (reference sequence). The CDR3 runs 16 residues. The CDR3, as DNA: TGTGCCAGCAGCCAGACCGCCGGGAATAAGGGTACTGAAGCTTTCTTT. This translates into CASSQTAGNKGTEAFF.

The chain links TRBV19 to TRBJ1-5; 9 bases map to TRBD1. The V gene's germline CDR1 is LNHDA and CDR2 SQIVND (reference sequence). V lost 3 bases and J lost 1; bases outside the gene matches: 13. The CDR3 runs to 19 residues. CDR3 sequence reads: CASSIFSYGTGSSNQPQHF. DNA for the CDR3: TGTGCCAGTAGTATCTTCTCCTACGGGACAGGGTCAAGCAATCAGCCCCAGCATTTT.

As for this clone: Different DNA sequences within this sample yield the same CDR3. J is TRBJ1-5 and V is TRBV5-1; D perhaps matches TRBD1 (5 bases). The CDR3 is 15 amino acids. Trimming pared 2 bases from V and 1 base from J, leaving 10 bases between. CDR1 is SGHRS and CDR2 is YFSETQ in the germline V gene. The CDR3 reads CASSFDGGSNQPQHF. The CDR3 DNA is TGCGCCAGCAGCTTCGACGGGGGAAGCAATCAGCCCCAGCATTTT.

The chain joins TRBV6-2 or TRBV6-3 to TRBJ2-7; 9 bases match TRBD2. The trim removed 2 bases at V and 8 bases at J, leaving 19 bases unmatched. Germline lookup yields CDR1 MNHEY and CDR2 SVGEGT. This CDR3 region has 18 residues. CDR3 DNA sequence: TGTGCCAGCAGTTACGAAGCGGGAGGCCGACAAAACCAGTTCAAGCAGTACTTC. Amino acids: CASSYEAGGRQNQFKQYF.

The chain joins TRBV4-2 to TRBJ2-2; TRBD2 matches at 8 bases. Germline values: CDR1 LGHNA, CDR2 YNFKEQ. The CDR3 is 17 amino acids. V shed 4 bases and J 3 bases; nucleotides not matched to a gene: 10. CDR3 nucleotides: TGTGCCAGCAGCCCTGAGCGGGGGACCACTTACACCGGGGAGCTGTTTTTT. It specifies CASSPERGTTYTGELFF.

This clone has more than one count but fewer than ten. The chain is built from TRBV27 and TRBJ1-5; D remains ambiguous. Trimming cost V 7 bases and J 3 bases, with 16 bases left between them. The CDR3 has 15 amino acids. Germline V gene lookup returns CDR1 MNHEY and CDR2 SMNVEV (reference sequence). CDR3 in amino acids: CASTPSGGNNQPQHF. CDR3 nucleotides: TGTGCCAGCACCCCTTCCGGCGGGAACAATCAGCCCCAGCATTTT.

The chain joins TRBV28 to TRBJ2-1; 12 nucleotides match TRBD2. The CDR3 is 16 residues long. Germline CDR1 and CDR2: MDHEN and SYDVKM. The V gene end was trimmed by 5 bases and the J gene end by 6 bases; junction bases not matched to a gene: 8. The CDR3: CASSVRLAGGPNEQFF. As DNA, the CDR3 is TGTGCCAGCAGTGTCCGGCTAGCGGGGGGGCCCAATGAGCAGTTCTTC.

J is TRBJ2-1 and V is TRBV27, with 8 positions matching TRBD1. V was pared by 5 bases and J by 8 bases, with 14 bases of the junction left unmatched. CDR1 and CDR2 (germline): MNHEY, SMNVEV (reference sequence). The CDR3 is 16 amino acids. The CDR3 nucleotides are TGTGCCAGCAGTACTTATCGGGACAGGTCCCTAGATGAGCAGTTCTTC. This translates into CASSTYRDRSLDEQFF.

The table lists this clone with a count of one. The J gene is TRBJ2-7, the V gene TRBV7-6, with TRBD1 matching over 10 bases. The length of the CDR3 is 16 residues. V was clipped by 4 bases and J by 2 bases; unmatched bases: 8. Germline V gene data show CDR1 as SGHVS and CDR2 as FNYEAQ. CDR3 coding DNA: TGTGCCAGCAGCTCCTCGGACAGGGGGAGAGCCTACGAGCAGTACTTC. Translated: CASSSSDRGRAYEQYF. Full variable domain (outside the CDR3, taken from reference TRBV7-6 and TRBJ2-7): GAGVSQSPRYKVTKRGQDVALRCDPISGHVSLYWYRQALGQGPEFLTYFNYEAQQDKSGLPNDRFSAERPEGSISTLTIQRTEQRDSAMYRCASSSSDRGRAYEQYFGPGTRLTVT.

This chain links TRBV7-9 with TRBJ2-3, with TRBD1 identical over 12 bases. The trim removed 5 bases at V and 3 bases at J, leaving 6 bases unmatched. The CDR3 contains 16 residues. CDR1 and CDR2 (germline): SEHNR, FQNEAQ (reference sequence). The CDR3 protein is CASSPGTGGATDTQYF. The CDR3 coding sequence is TGTGCCAGCAGCCCCGGGACAGGGGGCGCGACAGATACGCAGTATTTT. The entire variable domain, with the rest obtained from reference TRBV7-9 and TRBJ2-3, is as follows: DTGVSQNPRHKITKRGQNVTFRCDPISEHNRLYWYRQTLGQGPEFLTYFQNEAQLEKSRLLSDRFSAERPKGSFSTLEIQRTEQGDSAMYLCASSPGTGGATDTQYFGPGTRLTVL.

The chain recombines TRBV15 with TRBJ1-5, with 8 nucleotides matching TRBD1. V was clipped by 6 bases and J by 2 bases; unmatched bases: 3. The CDR3 is 14 amino acids. CDR1 is LNHNV and CDR2 is YYDKDF in the germline V gene (reference sequence). CDR3 bases: TGTGCCACCAGAGCGGACAGGGGCAATCAGCCCCAGCATTTT. It translates to CATRADRGNQPQHF.

The rearrangement links TRBV3-1 (or the pseudogene TRBV3-2) to TRBJ2-7, with 9 bases aligning to TRBD1. V dropped 4 bases and J dropped 3; count of bases not matched to a gene: 4. The germline V gene encodes CDR1 LGHDT and CDR2 YNNKEL (reference sequence). The CDR3 extends over 14 amino acids. The CDR3 protein is CASSRGQGNYEQYF. In DNA, the CDR3 is TGTGCCAGCAGCCGCGGACAGGGGAACTACGAGCAGTACTTC.

The chain uses TRBV2 and TRBJ2-1, with 10 bases fitting TRBD1. This CDR3 has 13 amino acids. Trimming cost V 4 bases and J 8 bases; bases outside gene matches: 2. Per the germline V gene, CDR1 is SNHLY and CDR2 is FYNNEI. The CDR3 DNA reads TGTGCCAGCAGTGGGGGACAGGGGCATGAGCAGTTCTTC. Translating it yields CASSGGQGHEQFF.

This rearrangement joins TRBV6-6 to TRBJ1-1; 7 bases align to TRBD1. The ends lost 5 bases at V and 3 bases at J; junction bases unmatched: 6. CDR3 length equals 14 residues. Looked up from germline, CDR1 is MNHNY and CDR2 is SVGAGI (reference sequence). CDR3: CASSTDRADTEAFF. For the CDR3, the DNA is TGTGCCAGCAGTACCGACAGGGCAGACACTGAAGCTTTCTTT.

Remarks on this clone: Other DNA sequences from this sample encode an identical CDR3 as well. The chain is built from TRBV24-1 and TRBJ2-1, with 8 bases lining up with TRBD1. Trimming removed 10 bases from V and 6 bases from J; junction bases left unmatched: 10. CDR3 length: 14 residues. Germline CDR1 KGHDR, CDR2 SFDVKD. The CDR3 is CATKGQDLSNEQFF. The CDR3 nucleotides are TGTGCCACTAAGGGACAGGACCTATCCAATGAGCAGTTCTTC.